These 25 T cell receptor beta chains originate from one sample sequenced in a study of T cell responses to AZD1222 COVID-19 vaccine. The protocol was immunoSEQ multiplex PCR, while the TCRdb copy is restricted to in-frame clones and leaves out a portion. The sample holds about 200,000 clones, around 92% seen once. The sample here was peripheral blood, taken on day 0 of AZD1222 vaccination. Receptors originate from an adult in good health.

This clone was seen only a few times. The chain is built from TRBV28 and TRBJ1-2; D remains unclear. CDR1 is MDHEN, CDR2 SYDVKM, per germline. V was pared by 4 bases and J by 4 bases, with 13 bases between. There are 14 residues in the CDR3. DNA of the CDR3: TGTGCCAGCAGTTCGGGATCCACCCCCTATGGCTACACCTTC. This gives the protein CASSSGSTPYGYTF.

The rearrangement links TRBV12-3 or TRBV12-4 to TRBJ1-1; maybe TRBD1 (6 bases). Trimming removed 3 bases at V and 7 bases at J, with 12 bases between. This CDR3 is built from 13 residues. Here the CDR3 reads CASSLAGVNEAFF. The CDR3 DNA reads as TGTGCCAGCAGTTTGGCAGGGGTTAATGAAGCTTTCTTT.

The DNA of the CDR3 is TGTGCCAGCAGGGACAGTAAGTCCTATAATTCACCCCTCCACTTT. Translating gives CASRDSKSYNSPLHF. This chain uses TRBV5-6 with TRBJ1-6, with D possibly TRBD1 on 6 matching bases. CDR1 and CDR2 from the germline V gene are SGHDT and YYEEEE. V was cut by 5 bases and J by 1 base, with 10 bases left in between. The CDR3 runs 15 residues.

The chain recombines TRBV7-6 with TRBJ1-5; unclear D gene. CDR1 SGHVS and CDR2 FNYEAQ come from the germline V gene. Trimming removed 5 bases from V and 5 bases from J, with 10 bases in between. This CDR3 is built from 13 residues. The CDR3 DNA is TGTGCCAGCAGCCCCTTAACCGATCAGCCCCAGCATTTT. Protein: CASSPLTDQPQHF.

The chain has TRBV5-6 and TRBJ1-3; D unclear. Germline lookup yields CDR1 SGHDT and CDR2 YYEEEE. The CDR3 is made up of 14 amino acids. V was trimmed by 0 bases and J by 0 bases, leaving 4 bases between them. The CDR3 nucleotides read TGTGCCAGCAGCTTGGGTCACTCTGGAAACACCATATATTTT. It encodes CASSLGHSGNTIYF.

The V call is TRBV7-3, the J call TRBJ1-1, with TRBD1 matching 7 bases. The CDR3 spans 15 residues. The junction had 7 bases not matched to a gene; V was cut back by 5 bases and J by 1 base. In germline, CDR1 is SGHTA, CDR2 FQGTGA. The CDR3 DNA is TGTGCCAGCAGCCCAGGGGGTGGATCGAACACTGAAGCTTTCTTT. It specifies CASSPGGGSNTEAFF.

V usage is TRBV16 and J usage is TRBJ1-1, with a weak D call TRBD1 (5 bases). The length of the CDR3 is 16 residues. CDR1 and CDR2 from the germline V gene are KGHSY and FQNENV. Deletions cut 3 bases from V and 3 bases from J, with 17 bases between. In DNA form, the CDR3 reads TGTGCCAGCAGCCACCTTTCCGTAGTCAGGGACACTGAAGCTTTCTTT. Encoded protein: CASSHLSVVRDTEAFF.

This chain links TRBV2 with TRBJ1-6, with 9 bases matching TRBD1. This CDR3 contains 14 residues. The ends lost 7 bases at V and 6 bases at J; junction bases unmatched: 4. CDR1 is SNHLY, CDR2 FYNNEI, per germline. DNA of the CDR3: TGTGCCAGCAACCGGGACAGGGTTAATTCACCCCTCCACTTT. Translating it yields CASNRDRVNSPLHF.

The chain is built from TRBV2 and TRBJ1-2; no clear D gene. Germline-derived CDR1 and CDR2 are SNHLY and FYNNEI. Trimming shortened V by 2 bases and J by 5 bases, and 15 bases separated the two germline ends. This CDR3 has 15 amino acids. The CDR3 sequence: CASSETAGDDYGYTF. The CDR3, as DNA: TGTGCCAGCAGTGAAACGGCGGGAGACGATTATGGCTACACCTTC.

The chain recombines TRBV19 with TRBJ1-1, with 7 bases that match TRBD1. The ends lost 4 bases at V and 0 bases at J; junction bases unmatched: 14. Germline assignment: CDR1 LNHDA and CDR2 SQIVND (reference sequence). The CDR3 runs 18 residues. The CDR3 DNA sequence: TGTGCCAGTAGTACCGCGGCCCCGGGACAGCTATTGAACACTGAAGCTTTCTTT. Protein: CASSTAAPGQLLNTEAFF.

In the case of this clone: The identical CDR3 is also encoded by other nucleotide sequences in the sample. This sequence joins TRBV3-1 (or the pseudogene TRBV3-2) and TRBJ1-3; no clear D. The germline V gene has CDR1 LGHDT and CDR2 YNNKEL (reference sequence). V lost 0 bases, J lost 1 base, and 10 bases lay in between. CDR3 size: 16 residues. The CDR3 loop reads CASSQDRVLSGNTIYF. The DNA of the CDR3 is TGTGCCAGCAGCCAAGATAGGGTGTTATCTGGAAACACCATATATTTT.

The chain has TRBV7-3 and TRBJ2-6; D may be TRBD1 (6 bases). CDR3 length: 16 residues. The germline gives CDR1 SGHTA, CDR2 FQGTGA. Deletions cut 5 bases from V and 4 bases from J, with 15 bases between. This CDR3 is CASSLSGAPGANVLTF. The CDR3 DNA reads TGTGCCAGCAGCCTATCAGGGGCGCCCGGGGCCAACGTCCTGACTTTC.

The rearrangement joins TRBV27 to TRBJ2-1; 8 bases match TRBD1. The CDR3 has 15 amino acids. V lost 6 bases and J lost 11; bases outside the gene matches: 15. CDR1 and CDR2 (germline): MNHEY, SMNVEV (reference sequence). The CDR3 DNA follows: TGTGCCAGCAGAAGGCCAGGGGGCCTAACGGGGCAGCAGTTCTTC. Translated, it gives CASRRPGGLTGQQFF.

The V call is TRBV12-3 or TRBV12-4, the J call TRBJ1-2; 7 bases fit TRBD1. The CDR3 contains 12 residues. Trimming at V came to 6 bases and at J to 8 bases, leaving 6 bases not matched to a gene. For the CDR3, the DNA is TGTGCCAGCAGGAGACAGGGTGGAGGCTACACCTTC. This gives the protein CASRRQGGGYTF.

This clone appeared a few times. The chain is built from TRBV29-1 and TRBJ1-2; 7 bases line up with TRBD1. Per germline, CDR1 SQVTM and CDR2 ANQGSEA. Losses at the gene ends were 4 bases for V and 4 bases for J; bases not matched to a gene: 9. The CDR3 has 14 amino acids. The CDR3 nucleotides are TGCAGCGTTGGCTCGGACAGGTCGAGCTATGGCTACACCTTC. This translates into CSVGSDRSSYGYTF.

V gene TRBV7-6 combines with J gene TRBJ2-5; 9 bases are a match to TRBD1. The ends lost 5 bases at V and 1 base at J; junction bases unmatched: 8. The V gene's germline CDR1 is SGHVS and CDR2 FNYEAQ. The CDR3 spans 16 residues. In DNA form, the CDR3 reads TGTGCCAGCAGCCACCGGGACAGGGTTCTCCAAGAGACCCAGTACTTC. Residues: CASSHRDRVLQETQYF.

The rearrangement links TRBV7-9 to TRBJ1-1; no reliable D call. Germline CDR1 and CDR2: SEHNR and FQNEAQ (reference sequence). V shed 1 base and J shed 1 base, with 16 bases lying between them. This CDR3 spans 17 amino acids. This chain's CDR3 is CASSLDRFASRNTEAFF. DNA for the CDR3: TGTGCCAGCAGCTTAGATAGGTTTGCTTCTCGGAACACTGAAGCTTTCTTT.

This chain joins TRBV2 and TRBJ2-4; 9 bases line up with TRBD1. The CDR3 runs 12 residues. Trimming cost V 6 bases and J 6 bases; bases outside gene matches: 0. Per germline, CDR1 SNHLY and CDR2 FYNNEI. The CDR3 sequence: CASRTGGNIQYF. CDR3 DNA sequence: TGTGCCAGCAGGACAGGGGGAAACATTCAGTACTTC. The full variable domain, its missing parts supplied by reference TRBV2 and TRBJ2-4, is EPEVTQTPSHQVTQMGQEVILRCVPISNHLYFYWYRQILGQKVEFLVSFYNNEISEKSEIFDDQFSVERPDGSNFTLKIRSTKLEDSAMYFCASRTGGNIQYFGAGTRLSVL.

A few counts support this clone. The chain joins TRBV19 to TRBJ1-2; the match to TRBD1 covers 9 bases. There are 14 residues in the CDR3. The V gene's germline CDR1 is LNHDA and CDR2 SQIVND (reference sequence). The V gene end was trimmed by 4 bases and the J gene end by 8 bases; junction bases not matched to a gene: 8. CDR3 sequence (DNA): TGTGCCAGTAGTACGAGGACAGGGGCGTGGGGCTACACCTTC. It yields the protein CASSTRTGAWGYTF.

The V call is TRBV9, the J call TRBJ2-1; D is unclear. The CDR3 totals 15 residues. The V gene lost 6 bases and the J gene lost 2 bases, with 15 bases spanning the gap. CDR1 and CDR2 (germline): SGDLS, YYNGEE. The CDR3 DNA reads as TGTGCCAGCAATCCGCCGCCCCCCACCTACAATGAGCAGTTCTTC. Translating it yields CASNPPPPTYNEQFF.

The chain links TRBV3-1 (or the pseudogene TRBV3-2) to TRBJ1-5; D is possibly TRBD1 (6 bases). Trimming pared 0 bases from V and 7 bases from J, leaving 10 bases between. Germline V gene lookup returns CDR1 LGHDT and CDR2 YNNKEL (reference sequence). This CDR3 region has 14 residues. The CDR3 sequence is CASSQDGTSQPQHF. The CDR3 DNA sequence: TGTGCCAGCAGCCAAGATGGGACAAGCCAGCCCCAGCATTTT.

V usage is TRBV5-1 and J usage is TRBJ2-3; D may be TRBD2 (5 bases). This CDR3 is 13 amino acids long. The V gene's germline CDR1 is SGHRS and CDR2 YFSETQ. V was trimmed by 4 bases and J by 2 bases, leaving 8 bases between them. The CDR3 DNA reads TGCGCCAGCAGCGTCGGGATCACAGATACGCAGTATTTT. Translating it yields CASSVGITDTQYF.

This sequence joins TRBV24-1 and TRBJ2-1; D uncertain. In germline, CDR1 is KGHDR, CDR2 SFDVKD. V lost 5 bases and J lost 9, with 10 bases in between. There are 12 residues in the CDR3. CDR3 DNA: TGTGCCACCAGTGGTCTATCCGGTGAGCAGTTCTTC. Translation: CATSGLSGEQFF.

The rearrangement links TRBV3-1 (or the pseudogene TRBV3-2) to TRBJ1-1; D unresolved. This CDR3 contains 12 residues. Germline values: CDR1 LGHDT, CDR2 YNNKEL (reference sequence). V shed 4 bases and J shed 4 bases, with 7 bases lying between them. CDR3 DNA: TGTGCCAGCAGCCCCTTCGGCACTGAAGCTTTCTTT. Amino acid sequence: CASSPFGTEAFF.

This clone was seen a handful of times. The chain's CDR3 is CASSDSLLPGLASYEQYF. The CDR3 coding sequence is TGCGCCAGCAGTGATTCCCTCCTCCCGGGACTAGCATCCTACGAGCAGTACTTC. The V gene is TRBV10-1, the J gene TRBJ2-7; 9 bases align to TRBD2. CDR1 and CDR2 (germline): WNHNN, SYGVQD (reference sequence). This CDR3 region has 18 residues. The J segment lost 1 base and the V segment lost 3 bases, leaving 13 bases of the junction unmatched.